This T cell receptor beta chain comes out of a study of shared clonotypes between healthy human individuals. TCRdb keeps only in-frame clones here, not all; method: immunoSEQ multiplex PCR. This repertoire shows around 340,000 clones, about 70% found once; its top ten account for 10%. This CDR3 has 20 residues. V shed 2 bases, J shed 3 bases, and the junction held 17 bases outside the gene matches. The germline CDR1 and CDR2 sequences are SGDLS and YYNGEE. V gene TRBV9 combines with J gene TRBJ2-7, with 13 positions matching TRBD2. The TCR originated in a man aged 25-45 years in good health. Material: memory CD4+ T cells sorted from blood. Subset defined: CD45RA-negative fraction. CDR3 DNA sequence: TGTGCCAGCAGCGTCCCCCCCCAAGGGACTAGCGGGACCGGTTTCTACGAGCAGTACTTC. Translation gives CASSVPPQGTSGTGFYEQYF.